One sample yielded the 14 T cell receptor beta chains listed below, sequenced in a study of molecular identifiers for immune sequencing clone quantification. MiXCR, run by TCRdb on the PCR reads, gives a single entry per CDR3 protein. The sample includes some 650,000 distinct CDR3 sequences, 15% to 20% of them seen just once. The sequenced sample consisted of naive CD8+ T cells from blood, with Jurkat cell RNA spiked in. Subset indicated: FACS-sorted CD8+CD4-CCR7+CD45RA+ naive T cells. The receptors derive from a human donor in good health. Some libraries in this study had Jurkat cell RNA spiked in.

For this clonotype: This could be a read error, since a much larger clone is one nucleotide away. The CDR3 coding sequence is TGTGCCAGTAGAGCGGTGGGGGTGGACACTGAAGCTTTCTTT. Its translation is CASRAVGVDTEAFF. V is TRBV19 and J is TRBJ1-1; D is perhaps TRBD1 (5 bases). CDR1 and CDR2 (germline): LNHDA, SQIVND (reference sequence). V lost 6 bases and J lost 3, with 14 bases in between. CDR3 length equals 14 residues.

This clonotype was seen more than once but under ten times. The chain uses TRBV5-6 and TRBJ2-1, with 9 positions matching TRBD2. The germline gives CDR1 SGHDT, CDR2 YYEEEE. The J segment lost 1 base and the V segment lost 4 bases, leaving 9 bases of the junction unmatched. CDR3 length: 17 residues. CDR3 nucleotide sequence: TGTGCCAGCAGCCCCAGCCCTAGCGGGACTTCCTACAATGAGCAGTTCTTC. Amino acid sequence: CASSPSPSGTSYNEQFF.

This clonotype was observed a single time. It may be a read error: a sequence one base away is much more abundant. The chain joins TRBV24-1 to TRBJ2-1; D unclear. The CDR3 has 16 amino acids. Per the germline V gene, CDR1 is KGHDR and CDR2 is SFDVKD. This CDR3 is CATSNLSTASYNEQFF. As DNA, the CDR3 is TGTGCCACCAGTAATTTATCTACGGCGTCCTACAATGAGCAGTTCTTC.

This clonotype has only a few counts. The chain recombines TRBV18 with TRBJ1-5, with D perhaps TRBD1 (6 bases). Germline CDR1 is KGHSH and CDR2 is LQKENI. V lost 1 base, J lost 5 bases, and 9 bases lay in between. This CDR3 is built from 14 residues. The CDR3 region has the DNA TGTGCCAGCTCACCACGACAGGACCATCAGCCCCAGCATTTT. Protein product: CASSPRQDHQPQHF.

This clonotype appeared many times. The chain joins TRBV6-5 to TRBJ2-7; D may be TRBD1 (6 bases). CDR3 length: 15 amino acids. Germline assignment: CDR1 MNHEY and CDR2 SVGAGI. V lost 6 bases to trimming and J lost 0 bases, with 15 bases between them. The CDR3 nucleotides read TGTGCCAGCAGCCCGGTGCCGACAGGCTCCTACGAGCAGTACTTC. Amino acid sequence: CASSPVPTGSYEQYF.

In this sample, this clonotype turned up many times. V usage is TRBV7-9 and J usage is TRBJ2-7; D is unclear. The germline V gene encodes CDR1 SEHNR and CDR2 FQNEAQ (reference sequence). Trimming stripped 5 bases from V and 4 bases from J, with 12 bases between. This CDR3 region has 13 residues. CDR3 DNA: TGTGCCAGCAGCCCAGCAGACGGTTACGAGCAGTACTTC. It specifies CASSPADGYEQYF.

There are many counts of this clonotype. The gene calls are TRBV7-2 and TRBJ2-7; 15 bases align to TRBD2. V was clipped by 5 bases and J by 2 bases; unmatched bases: 4. The CDR3 length is 16 residues. Germline CDR1 and CDR2: SGHTA and FQGNSA. CDR3 bases: TGTGCCAGCAGCCGGGGACTAGCGGGAGGTACCTACGAGCAGTACTTC. Amino acids: CASSRGLAGGTYEQYF.

Comment on this clonotype: A much bigger clone sits one base away, suggesting this may be a read error. The chain recombines TRBV6-6 with TRBJ2-1, with 8 bases that match TRBD1. Germline CDR1 MNHNY, CDR2 SVGAGI (reference sequence). This CDR3 spans 12 amino acids. The CDR3 DNA is TGTGCCAGCGAGGGACAGGACAATGAGCAGTCCTTC. Translated: CASEGQDNEQSF.

CDR3 nucleotide sequence: TGCGCCAGCAGCCAGGGGGTATCTAACTATGGCTACACCTTC. Amino acid sequence: CASSQGVSNYGYTF. The rearrangement links TRBV4-3 to TRBJ1-2; a possible D gene is TRBD1 (5 bases). Germline CDR1 LGHNA, CDR2 YSLEER. This CDR3 region has 14 residues. V lost 3 bases and J 0 bases, leaving 8 bases between the germline ends.

This clonotype was seen at least ten times. V gene TRBV29-1 combines with J gene TRBJ2-4, with D tentatively TRBD2 (5 bases). The V end was cut by 3 bases, the J end by 7 bases, with 13 bases between. Germline V lookup: CDR1 SQVTM, CDR2 ANQGSEA. The CDR3 contains 13 residues. The CDR3 DNA reads TGCAGCGTTGATGGTGGGAGTAGGAACATTCAGTACTTC. Translated, it gives CSVDGGSRNIQYF.

In the case of this clonotype: A much larger clone sits a single nucleotide away, making a read error possible. This chain uses TRBV30 with TRBJ2-1; 11 positions match TRBD2. The CDR3 totals 17 residues. Germline CDR1 is GTSNPN and CDR2 is SVGIG (reference sequence). The V and J ends lost 0 bases and 4 bases, in that order; junction bases with no gene match: 8. The CDR3 reads CAWSVAGVAGGYNEQFF. CDR3 nucleotide sequence: TGTGCCTGGAGTGTAGCTGGGGTAGCGGGGGGGTACAATGAGCAGTTCTTC.

This clonotype was detected many times. V and J are TRBV6-2 or TRBV6-3 and TRBJ2-7; perhaps TRBD2 as D (6 bases). This CDR3 is built from 14 residues. The V end was cut by 7 bases, the J end by 2 bases, with 15 bases between. The germline V gene encodes CDR1 MNHEY and CDR2 SVGEGT. The CDR3 loop reads CASNIGTAPYEQYF. DNA of the CDR3: TGTGCCAGCAACATCGGGACTGCCCCCTACGAGCAGTACTTC.

This rearrangement joins TRBV21-1 to TRBJ2-2; the table's TRBD2 call for D was not verified on the DNA. TRBV21-1 is a pseudogene locus. This CDR3 has 14 amino acids. The CDR3 DNA sequence: TGTGTCAGCAGCTATCAGGGAGGTAGCGGGGAGCTGTTTTTT. It is translated as CVSSYQGGSGELFF.

The table lists this clonotype with many counts. The chain joins TRBV27 to TRBJ2-7; TRBD1 matches 9 bases. Per germline, CDR1 MNHEY and CDR2 SMNVEV (reference sequence). There are 15 residues in the CDR3. V lost 5 bases to trimming and J lost 6 bases; unmatched junction nucleotides: 11. The CDR3 DNA reads as TGTGCCAGCAGTGGGATACGGGACAGGGCGGTCGAGCAGTACTTC. Translation: CASSGIRDRAVEQYF.